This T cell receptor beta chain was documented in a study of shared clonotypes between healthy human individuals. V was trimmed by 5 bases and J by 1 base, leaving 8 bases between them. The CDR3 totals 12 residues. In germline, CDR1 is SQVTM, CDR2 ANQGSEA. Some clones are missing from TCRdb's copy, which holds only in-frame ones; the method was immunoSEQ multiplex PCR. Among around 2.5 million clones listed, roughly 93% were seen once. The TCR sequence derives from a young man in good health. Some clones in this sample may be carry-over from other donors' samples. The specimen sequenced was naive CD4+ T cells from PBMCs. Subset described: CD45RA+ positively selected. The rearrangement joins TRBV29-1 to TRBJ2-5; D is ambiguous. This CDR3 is CSVSDGQETQYF. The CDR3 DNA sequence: TGCAGCGTTTCGGACGGCCAAGAGACCCAGTACTTC.